This is a list of T cell receptor beta chains from one sample in a study of T-cell reconstitution after alpha-beta-depleted transplantation in children. Using its own MiXCR run on the PCR reads, TCRdb lists one record per CDR3 protein. The data show fewer than 750,000 distinct CDR3 sequences, with 23% seen just once and roughly 15% held by the top ten. Sample: PBMCs, mostly from graft donor cells, taken 360 days after TCRalphabeta/CD19-depleted stem cell transplant. These receptors all come from a boy in the first two years of life who had a stem cell transplant for acute myeloid leukemia, so the T cells may come from the graft donor. The CDR3 runs from the conserved cysteine through the conserved F or W. The D gene is left open where the match is weak.

v_gene: TRBV15; d_gene: -; j_gene: TRBJ1-4; CDR3aa: CATSRVRATNEKLFF
v_gene: TRBV20-1; d_gene: -; j_gene: TRBJ2-1; CDR3aa: CSTVQLYNEQFF
v_gene: TRBV5-6; d_gene: TRBD2; j_gene: TRBJ2-3; CDR3aa: CASSLAGVISTDTQYF
v_gene: TRBV12-3/TRBV12-4; d_gene: TRBD1; j_gene: TRBJ1-1; CDR3aa: CASSSTGGQVGEAFF
v_gene: TRBV5-6; d_gene: -; j_gene: TRBJ1-1; CDR3aa: CASRRDPGRGTEAFF
v_gene: TRBV28; d_gene: -; j_gene: TRBJ2-2; CDR3aa: CASSLETVLTGELFF
v_gene: TRBV20-1; d_gene: -; j_gene: TRBJ1-4; CDR3aa: CSARGPDGATNEKLFF
v_gene: TRBV10-3; d_gene: TRBD1; j_gene: TRBJ1-4; CDR3aa: CATSGQGGLNEKLFF
v_gene: TRBV20-1; d_gene: -; j_gene: TRBJ1-1; CDR3aa: CSARDPILMNTEAFF
v_gene: TRBV6-1; d_gene: TRBD1; j_gene: TRBJ1-4; CDR3aa: CAVQGVRATNEKLFF
v_gene: TRBV10-3; d_gene: -; j_gene: TRBJ2-3; CDR3aa: CAISEGRGTDTQYF
v_gene: TRBV29-1; d_gene: -; j_gene: TRBJ1-1; CDR3aa: CSSRWGPNTEAFF
v_gene: TRBV4-3; d_gene: -; j_gene: TRBJ2-7; CDR3aa: CASSQDSVGRQYF
v_gene: TRBV10-3; d_gene: TRBD1; j_gene: TRBJ2-3; CDR3aa: CAISRTGKDTQYF
v_gene: TRBV18; d_gene: -; j_gene: TRBJ2-6; CDR3aa: CASSQARTPGSGANVLTF
v_gene: TRBV20-1; d_gene: -; j_gene: TRBJ2-1; CDR3aa: CSARSSLSSYNEQFF
v_gene: TRBV20-1; d_gene: -; j_gene: TRBJ2-7; CDR3aa: CSASKLLESYEQYF
v_gene: TRBV7-8; d_gene: TRBD1; j_gene: TRBJ1-1; CDR3aa: CASSSRQGSGTEAFF
v_gene: TRBV13; d_gene: -; j_gene: TRBJ2-3; CDR3aa: CASSLGDRPLQYF
v_gene: TRBV4-3; d_gene: TRBD1; j_gene: TRBJ1-2; CDR3aa: CASSPWTGDDGYTF
v_gene: TRBV7-6; d_gene: TRBD1; j_gene: TRBJ2-1; CDR3aa: CASSLVGTVYNEQFF
v_gene: TRBV12-3/TRBV12-4; d_gene: -; j_gene: TRBJ1-1; CDR3aa: CASRVDPSEAFF
v_gene: TRBV25-1; d_gene: -; j_gene: TRBJ2-2; CDR3aa: CASSSRGRAGELFF
v_gene: TRBV20-1; d_gene: -; j_gene: TRBJ2-1; CDR3aa: CSAMNLSNEQFF
v_gene: TRBV20-1; d_gene: -; j_gene: TRBJ2-1; CDR3aa: CSASNEQFF
v_gene: TRBV25-1; d_gene: TRBD1; j_gene: TRBJ2-7; CDR3aa: CASSDRDRSSYEQYF
v_gene: TRBV18; d_gene: TRBD1; j_gene: TRBJ2-5; CDR3aa: CASSRAGTGPFQETQYF
v_gene: TRBV5-6; d_gene: -; j_gene: TRBJ2-6; CDR3aa: CASSFSIGTLNDNVLTF
v_gene: TRBV12-3/TRBV12-4; d_gene: -; j_gene: TRBJ1-2; CDR3aa: CASSSLLYYGYTF
v_gene: TRBV10-3; d_gene: -; j_gene: TRBJ2-3; CDR3aa: CATAGTLNTDTQYF
v_gene: TRBV5-5; d_gene: TRBD1; j_gene: TRBJ2-1; CDR3aa: CASSPGTGEYNEQFF
v_gene: TRBV6-1; d_gene: TRBD2; j_gene: TRBJ2-7; CDR3aa: CASTPLPSGGYEQYF
v_gene: TRBV5-1; d_gene: -; j_gene: TRBJ1-2; CDR3aa: CASTARGWGFGGYTF
v_gene: TRBV12-3/TRBV12-4; d_gene: -; j_gene: TRBJ2-1; CDR3aa: CASRGVAGSSYNEQFF
v_gene: TRBV4-3; d_gene: -; j_gene: TRBJ1-1; CDR3aa: CASSQEGVFGRTEAFF
v_gene: TRBV6-5; d_gene: -; j_gene: TRBJ1-4; CDR3aa: CASSYHLQGRHEKLFF
v_gene: TRBV21-1; d_gene: -; j_gene: TRBJ2-3; CDR3aa: CASSHRPSAWTDTQYF
v_gene: TRBV28; d_gene: TRBD1; j_gene: TRBJ1-4; CDR3aa: CATTGDSRVKLFF
v_gene: TRBV6-2/TRBV6-3; d_gene: -; j_gene: TRBJ2-7; CDR3aa: CASNIFGGIYEQYF
v_gene: TRBV6-1; d_gene: TRBD1; j_gene: TRBJ2-1; CDR3aa: CASTGGPGGYNEQFF
v_gene: TRBV20-1; d_gene: TRBD2; j_gene: TRBJ2-1; CDR3aa: CSAGGLAGGLSSYNEQFF
v_gene: TRBV12-3/TRBV12-4; d_gene: TRBD2; j_gene: TRBJ2-6; CDR3aa: CTSSFRRAGDHSGANVLTF
v_gene: TRBV29-1; d_gene: TRBD2; j_gene: TRBJ2-1; CDR3aa: CSVGLAVYNEQFF